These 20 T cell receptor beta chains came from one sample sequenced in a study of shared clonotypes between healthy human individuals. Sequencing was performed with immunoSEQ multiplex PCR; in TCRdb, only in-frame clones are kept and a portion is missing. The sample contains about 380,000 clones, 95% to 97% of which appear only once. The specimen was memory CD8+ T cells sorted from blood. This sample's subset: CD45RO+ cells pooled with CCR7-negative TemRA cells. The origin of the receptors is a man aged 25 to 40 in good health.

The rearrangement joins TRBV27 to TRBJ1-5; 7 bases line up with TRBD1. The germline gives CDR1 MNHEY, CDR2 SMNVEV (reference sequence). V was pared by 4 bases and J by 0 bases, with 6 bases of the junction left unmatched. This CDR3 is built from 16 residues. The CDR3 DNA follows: TGTGCCAGCAGTTCCCTGACAGGGTATAGCAATCAGCCCCAGCATTTT. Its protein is CASSSLTGYSNQPQHF.

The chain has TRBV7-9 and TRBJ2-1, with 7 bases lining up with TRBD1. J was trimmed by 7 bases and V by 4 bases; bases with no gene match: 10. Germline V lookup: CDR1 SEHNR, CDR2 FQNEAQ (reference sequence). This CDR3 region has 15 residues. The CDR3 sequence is CASSSDRARWNEQFF. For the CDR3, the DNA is TGTGCCAGCAGCTCTGACAGGGCACGGTGGAATGAGCAGTTCTTC.

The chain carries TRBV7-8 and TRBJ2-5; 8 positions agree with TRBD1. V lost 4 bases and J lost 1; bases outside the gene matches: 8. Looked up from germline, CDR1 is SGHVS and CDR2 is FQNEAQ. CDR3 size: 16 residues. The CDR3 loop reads CASSSRTGKVQETQYF. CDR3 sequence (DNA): TGTGCCAGCAGCTCAAGGACAGGGAAAGTCCAAGAGACCCAGTACTTC.

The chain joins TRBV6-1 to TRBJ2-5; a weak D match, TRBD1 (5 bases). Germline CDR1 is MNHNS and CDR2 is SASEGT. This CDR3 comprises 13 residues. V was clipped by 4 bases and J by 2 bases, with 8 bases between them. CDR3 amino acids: CASSAGLQETQYF. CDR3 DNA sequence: TGTGCCAGCAGTGCAGGGCTTCAAGAGACCCAGTACTTC.

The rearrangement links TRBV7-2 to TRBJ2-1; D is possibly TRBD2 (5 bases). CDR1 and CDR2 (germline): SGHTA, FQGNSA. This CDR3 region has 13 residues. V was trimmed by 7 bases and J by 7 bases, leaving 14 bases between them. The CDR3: CASNQGSYNEQFF. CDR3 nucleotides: TGTGCCAGCAACCAAGGGAGCTATAATGAGCAGTTCTTC. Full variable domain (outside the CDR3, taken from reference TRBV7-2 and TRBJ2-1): GAGVSQSPSNKVTEKGKDVELRCDPISGHTALYWYRQSLGQGLEFLIYFQGNSAPDKSGLPSDRFSAERTGGSVSTLTIQRTQQEDSAVYLCASNQGSYNEQFFGPGTRLTVL.

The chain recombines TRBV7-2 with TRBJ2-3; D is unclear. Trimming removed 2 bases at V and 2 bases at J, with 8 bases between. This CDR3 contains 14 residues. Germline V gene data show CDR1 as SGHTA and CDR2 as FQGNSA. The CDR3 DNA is TGTGCCAGCAGCTTATTACCCGTCACAGATACGCAGTATTTT. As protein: CASSLLPVTDTQYF.

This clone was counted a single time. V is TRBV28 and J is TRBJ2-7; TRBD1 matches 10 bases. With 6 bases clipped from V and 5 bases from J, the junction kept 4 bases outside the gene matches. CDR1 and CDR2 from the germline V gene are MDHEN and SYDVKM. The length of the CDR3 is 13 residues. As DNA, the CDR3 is TGTGCCAGCAGAGGACAGGGGGAGAACGAGCAGTACTTC. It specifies CASRGQGENEQYF.

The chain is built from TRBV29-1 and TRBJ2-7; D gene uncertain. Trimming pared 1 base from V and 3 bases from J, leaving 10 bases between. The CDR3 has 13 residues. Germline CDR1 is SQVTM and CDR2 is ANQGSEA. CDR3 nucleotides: TGCAGCGTTGAAGGGACGGGTGACTACGAGCAGTACTTC. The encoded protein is CSVEGTGDYEQYF.

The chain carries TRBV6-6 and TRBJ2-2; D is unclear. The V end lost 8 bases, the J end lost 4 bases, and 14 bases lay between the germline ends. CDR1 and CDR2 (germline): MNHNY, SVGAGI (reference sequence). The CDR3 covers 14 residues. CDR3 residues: CASSVGTPTGELFF. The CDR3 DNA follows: TGTGCCAGCTCGGTGGGAACCCCCACCGGGGAGCTGTTTTTT.

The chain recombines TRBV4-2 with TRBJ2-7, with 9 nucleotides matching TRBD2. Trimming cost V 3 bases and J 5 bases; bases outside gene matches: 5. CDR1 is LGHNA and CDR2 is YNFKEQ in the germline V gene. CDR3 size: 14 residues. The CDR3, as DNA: TGTGCCAGCAGCCAGGCTAGCGGGACCCACGAGCAGTACTTC. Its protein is CASSQASGTHEQYF.

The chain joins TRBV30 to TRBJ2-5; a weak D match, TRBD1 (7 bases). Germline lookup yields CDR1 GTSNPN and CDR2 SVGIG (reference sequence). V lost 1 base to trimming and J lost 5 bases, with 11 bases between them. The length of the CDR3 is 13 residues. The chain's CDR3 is CAWSGAGGETQYF. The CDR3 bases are TGTGCCTGGAGTGGGGCAGGGGGGGAGACCCAGTACTTC.

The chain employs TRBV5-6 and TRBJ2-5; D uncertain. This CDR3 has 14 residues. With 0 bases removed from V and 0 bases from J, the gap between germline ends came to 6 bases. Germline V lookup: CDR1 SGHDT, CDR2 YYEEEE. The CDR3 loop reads CASSLEQYQETQYF. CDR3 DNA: TGTGCCAGCAGCTTGGAACAGTACCAAGAGACCCAGTACTTC.

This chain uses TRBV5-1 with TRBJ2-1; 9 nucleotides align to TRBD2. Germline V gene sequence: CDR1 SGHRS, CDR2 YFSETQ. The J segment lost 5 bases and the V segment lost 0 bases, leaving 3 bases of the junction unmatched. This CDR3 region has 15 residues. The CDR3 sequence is CASSLVAGGHNEQFF. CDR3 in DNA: TGCGCCAGCAGCTTGGTTGCGGGAGGGCACAATGAGCAGTTCTTC.

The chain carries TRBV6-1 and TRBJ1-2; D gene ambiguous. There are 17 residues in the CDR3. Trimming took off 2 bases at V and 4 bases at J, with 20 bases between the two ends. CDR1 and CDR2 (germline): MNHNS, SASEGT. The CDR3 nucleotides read TGTGCCAGCAGTGAATGGGCGGCGCAGAATTATCTCTATGGCTACACCTTC. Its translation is CASSEWAAQNYLYGYTF.

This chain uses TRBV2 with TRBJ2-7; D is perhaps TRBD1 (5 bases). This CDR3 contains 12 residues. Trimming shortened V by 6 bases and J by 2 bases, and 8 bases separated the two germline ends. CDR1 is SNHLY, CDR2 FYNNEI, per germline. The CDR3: CASSRDPYEQYF. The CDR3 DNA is TGTGCCAGCAGCAGGGATCCCTACGAGCAGTACTTC.

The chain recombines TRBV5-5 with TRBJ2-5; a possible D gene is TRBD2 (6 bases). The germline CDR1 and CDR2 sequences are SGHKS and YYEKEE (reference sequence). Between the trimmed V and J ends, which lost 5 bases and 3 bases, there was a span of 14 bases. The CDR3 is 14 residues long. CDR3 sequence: CASSAGLIKETQYF. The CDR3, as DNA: TGTGCCAGCAGTGCGGGACTCATAAAAGAGACCCAGTACTTC.

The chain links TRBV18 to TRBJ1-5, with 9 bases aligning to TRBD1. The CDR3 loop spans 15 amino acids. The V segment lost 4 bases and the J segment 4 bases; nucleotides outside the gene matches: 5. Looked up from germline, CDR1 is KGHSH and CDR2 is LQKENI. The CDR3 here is CASSLGTGTNQPQHF. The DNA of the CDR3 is TGTGCCAGCTCACTAGGGACAGGGACAAATCAGCCCCAGCATTTT. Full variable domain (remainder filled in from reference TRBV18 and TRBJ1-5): NAGVMQNPRHLVRRRGQEARLRCSPMKGHSHVYWYRQLPEEGLKFMVYLQKENIIDESGMPKERFSAEFPKEGPSILRIQQVVRGDSAAYFCASSLGTGTNQPQHFGDGTRLSIL.

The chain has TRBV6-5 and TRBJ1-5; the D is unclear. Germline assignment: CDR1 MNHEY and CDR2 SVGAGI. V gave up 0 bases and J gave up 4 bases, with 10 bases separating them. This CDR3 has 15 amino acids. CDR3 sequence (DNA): TGTGCCAGCAGTTACTCGAGAGGGTTGAATCAGCCCCAGCATTTT. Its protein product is CASSYSRGLNQPQHF.

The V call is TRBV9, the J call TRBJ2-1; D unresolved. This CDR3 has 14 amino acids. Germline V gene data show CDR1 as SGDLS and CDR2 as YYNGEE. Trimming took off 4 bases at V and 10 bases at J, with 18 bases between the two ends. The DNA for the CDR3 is TGTGCCAGCAGCCCAGTCTCTATTATGACAGAGCAGTTCTTC. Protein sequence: CASSPVSIMTEQFF.

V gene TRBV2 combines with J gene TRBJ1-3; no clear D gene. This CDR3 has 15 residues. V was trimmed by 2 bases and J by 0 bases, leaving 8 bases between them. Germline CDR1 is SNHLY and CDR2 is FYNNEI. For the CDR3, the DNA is TGTGCCAGCAGTGAATTCTGGAGCTCTGGAAACACCATATATTTT. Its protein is CASSEFWSSGNTIYF.